This TCR beta chain was sequenced during a study of T cells after yellow fever vaccination. Universal primer sites and UMIs were introduced during 5'RACE template-switching synthesis of TCR cDNA. One entry per CDR3 protein, called by TCRdb with MiXCR from the 5' RACE reads. This sample yields roughly 16,000 distinct CDR3 sequences, of which roughly 3.7% are seen a single time; around 0.4% belongs to the top ten. Study-wide points: Within FACS-sorted repertoires, abundant clonotypes contaminating from the bulk population could be present.

This clonotype was recorded only once. One end of the junction is discordant with germline, which a read error may explain. The TCR was taken from a man aged 25 to 45 who received the YFV17D yellow fever vaccine. Sequencing used PBMCs, either bulk or a sorted T-cell subset (CD4+, CD8+, memory, or dextramer-sorted; not recorded which), obtained 15 days after the yellow fever booster vaccination.

CDR3 DNA: TGTGTCAGCAGGGACGCGGGACAGGTCAATCAGCCCCAGCATTTT. As protein: CVSRDAGQVNQPQHF. This chain connects TRBV2 to TRBJ1-5; TRBD1 agrees at 8 bases. There are 15 residues in the CDR3. The germline V gene has CDR1 SNHLY and CDR2 FYNNEI.